The 24 T cell receptor beta chains given below trace back to one sample, sequenced in a study of blood T cell repertoires in COVID-19. Only in-frame clones appear in the TCRdb table, and some are missing; sequencing was by immunoSEQ multiplex PCR. Altogether about 160,000 clones are present, roughly 87% being singletons, with the ten largest covering around 4%. The sequenced sample consisted of peripheral blood. The source is a woman between 55 and 75 years old who had recovered from COVID-19.

The CDR3 DNA reads TGTGCCAGCAGCCAGGGGACACTACAAACCTACGAGCAGTACTTC. Translated, it gives CASSQGTLQTYEQYF. V gene TRBV6-5 combines with J gene TRBJ2-7; D is possibly TRBD1 (6 bases). V gave up 6 bases and J gave up 2 bases, with 17 bases separating them. In germline, CDR1 is MNHEY, CDR2 SVGAGI. The CDR3 extends over 15 amino acids.

This clone was counted a single time. CDR3 sequence: CASSLRLPGETQYF. The CDR3 DNA is TGTGCCAGCAGTTTAAGACTGCCCGGGGAGACCCAGTACTTC. This rearrangement joins TRBV28 to TRBJ2-5; D is ambiguous. The CDR3 totals 14 residues. CDR1 MDHEN and CDR2 SYDVKM come from the germline V gene. Trimming took 2 bases from V and 5 from J, leaving 12 bases between them.

The chain combines TRBV7-9 with TRBJ1-1; D might be TRBD1 (6 bases). Germline V gene sequence: CDR1 SEHNR, CDR2 FQNEAQ (reference sequence). Trimming stripped 5 bases from V and 0 bases from J, with 13 bases between. The CDR3 contains 15 residues. As DNA, the CDR3 is TGTGCCAGCAGCCACCGAGGGACAATGAACACTGAAGCTTTCTTT. Protein sequence: CASSHRGTMNTEAFF.

The genes are TRBV5-6 and TRBJ1-2; 9 nucleotides align to TRBD1. The CDR3 is 15 residues long. J gave up 4 bases and V 2 bases, and 6 bases lay outside the gene matches. CDR1 SGHDT and CDR2 YYEEEE come from the germline V gene. CDR3 coding DNA: TGTGCCAGCAGCTTATGGACAGGGGCCGCCTATGGCTACACCTTC. Encoded protein: CASSLWTGAAYGYTF.

This clone occurred a few times. V usage is TRBV28 and J usage is TRBJ2-7; 7 positions agree with TRBD2. The CDR3 sequence is 14 residues long. From germline, CDR1 is MDHEN and CDR2 SYDVKM. The junction had 8 bases not matched to a gene; V was cut back by 6 bases and J by 3 bases. The CDR3: CASSPGGSNYEQYF. The CDR3 region has the DNA TGTGCCAGCAGCCCCGGGGGGTCTAACTACGAGCAGTACTTC.

The chain combines TRBV7-8 with TRBJ1-1, with 9 bases fitting TRBD1. Germline V gives CDR1 SGHVS, CDR2 FQNEAQ. The V and J ends lost 1 base and 4 bases, in that order; junction bases with no gene match: 1. The CDR3 length is 14 residues. Here the CDR3 DNA reads TGTGCCAGCAGCTTAGGGACAGGGGTCACTGAAGCTTTCTTT. The encoded protein is CASSLGTGVTEAFF.

V usage is TRBV4-1 and J usage is TRBJ1-4, with D perhaps matching TRBD1 (5 bases). Between the trimmed V and J ends, which lost 1 base and 7 bases, there was a span of 13 bases. The CDR3 is made up of 15 amino acids. Germline CDR1 MGHRA, CDR2 YSYEKL. The CDR3 here is CASSQVQGSFEKLFF. CDR3 sequence (DNA): TGCGCCAGCAGCCAAGTGCAGGGCAGTTTTGAAAAACTGTTTTTT.

This chain uses TRBV6-5 with TRBJ2-7; D is undetermined. The CDR3 consists of 14 residues. Germline V gene data show CDR1 as MNHEY and CDR2 as SVGAGI. V was cut by 6 bases and J by 2 bases, with 14 bases left in between. The DNA of the CDR3 is TGTGCCAGCAGGGCAATAGAGGCCCCCTACGAGCAGTACTTC. Translation: CASRAIEAPYEQYF.

This chain connects TRBV5-1 to TRBJ2-3; 12 positions agree with TRBD2. Per germline, CDR1 SGHRS and CDR2 YFSETQ. V shed 4 bases and J 6 bases; nucleotides not matched to a gene: 6. The CDR3 is 15 residues long. As DNA, the CDR3 is TGCGCCAGCAGCATACGACTAGCGGGGGCGGATACGCAGTATTTT. This gives the protein CASSIRLAGADTQYF.

J is TRBJ2-3 and V is TRBV7-9; 10 bases map to TRBD2. The CDR3 is 16 residues long. The junction had 6 bases not matched to a gene; V was cut back by 5 bases and J by 1 base. The germline CDR1 and CDR2 sequences are SEHNR and FQNEAQ (reference sequence). CDR3: CASSPHSGGRTDTQYF. The DNA for the CDR3 is TGTGCCAGCAGCCCGCATAGCGGGGGGCGCACAGATACGCAGTATTTT.

The chain recombines TRBV7-8 with TRBJ2-5; TRBD2 agrees at 9 bases. Germline lookup yields CDR1 SGHVS and CDR2 FQNEAQ. The CDR3 has 19 residues. The trim removed 1 base at V and 5 bases at J, leaving 17 bases unmatched. This CDR3 is CASSLEPLSGSGGGETQYF. The CDR3 bases are TGTGCCAGCAGCTTAGAACCCCTGTCAGGTAGCGGGGGAGGGGAGACCCAGTACTTC.

The chain employs TRBV18 and TRBJ1-5; 9 nucleotides match TRBD1. V shed 3 bases, J shed 2 bases, and the junction held 2 bases outside the gene matches. Germline CDR1 is KGHSH and CDR2 is LQKENI. The CDR3 spans 15 residues. CDR3 sequence reads: CASSPTGGGNQPQHF. Here the CDR3 DNA reads TGTGCCAGCTCACCGACAGGGGGAGGCAATCAGCCCCAGCATTTT.

The V and J genes are TRBV4-1 and TRBJ2-7, with D maybe TRBD1 (5 bases). CDR1 and CDR2 (germline): MGHRA, YSYEKL. With 4 bases removed from V and 0 bases from J, the gap between germline ends came to 10 bases. The CDR3 totals 14 residues. The CDR3 DNA reads TGCGCCAGCAGCCCTCCGACAGCCTCCTACGAGCAGTACTTC. It specifies CASSPPTASYEQYF.

This clone was observed a few times. The CDR3 is CASSPSAFGDNSPLHF. The CDR3 DNA reads TGTGCCAGCAGCCCTAGTGCCTTCGGCGATAATTCACCCCTCCACTTT. This chain links TRBV7-6 with TRBJ1-6; D is ambiguous. V was shortened by 5 bases and J by 5 bases, with 16 bases between the two germline ends. The CDR3 loop spans 16 amino acids. Germline CDR1 is SGHVS and CDR2 is FNYEAQ.

The chain is built from TRBV6-6 and TRBJ2-5, with 11 bases lining up with TRBD2. Per the germline V gene, CDR1 is MNHNY and CDR2 is SVGAGI (reference sequence). The CDR3 is made up of 13 amino acids. Unmatched junction bases numbered 4, after V lost 8 bases and J lost 5 bases. CDR3 sequence reads: CASLAGGRETQYF. CDR3 coding DNA: TGTGCCAGCTTAGCGGGGGGGCGTGAGACCCAGTACTTC.

V usage is TRBV5-1 and J usage is TRBJ2-2; 7 positions match TRBD1. The CDR3 contains 15 residues. In germline, CDR1 is SGHRS, CDR2 YFSETQ. The V gene end was trimmed by 6 bases and the J gene end by 0 bases; junction bases not matched to a gene: 5. Here the CDR3 reads CASNRGGANTGELFF. In DNA, the CDR3 is TGCGCCAGCAACAGGGGTGGGGCGAACACCGGGGAGCTGTTTTTT.

J is TRBJ2-3 and V is TRBV19; 10 nucleotides match TRBD2. Germline V CDR1 and CDR2: LNHDA, SQIVND (reference sequence). With 10 bases clipped from V and 9 bases from J, the junction kept 13 bases outside the gene matches. The CDR3 totals 14 residues. The CDR3 loop is CATLSGGASGTQYF. The CDR3 DNA is TGTGCCACCTTAAGCGGGGGGGCTTCAGGAACGCAGTATTTT.

The rearrangement uses TRBV11-2 and TRBJ2-5; the D is unclear. With 2 bases removed from V and 5 bases from J, the gap between germline ends came to 12 bases. The CDR3 runs to 14 residues. CDR1 and CDR2 from the germline V gene are SGHAT and FQNNGV. The CDR3 spells CASSLISSRETQYF. The CDR3 nucleotides are TGTGCCAGCAGCTTAATCTCGAGTCGCGAGACCCAGTACTTC.

The V gene is TRBV29-1, the J gene TRBJ2-5; D call uncertain. The CDR3 runs 14 residues. Trimming shortened V by 4 bases and J by 5 bases, and 17 bases separated the two germline ends. Germline assignment: CDR1 SQVTM and CDR2 ANQGSEA. The DNA of the CDR3 is TGCAGCGTTGGGTCCCGCGGAAGTCTGGAGACCCAGTACTTC. It specifies CSVGSRGSLETQYF.

This sequence joins TRBV19 and TRBJ2-3; D gene unclear. CDR1 LNHDA and CDR2 SQIVND come from the germline V gene (reference sequence). V was clipped by 6 bases and J by 2 bases, with 15 bases between them. The CDR3 runs to 15 residues. In nucleotides, the CDR3 is TGTGCCAGTAGCCGAACGGTTACTTACACAGATACGCAGTATTTT. The encoded protein is CASSRTVTYTDTQYF.

The rearrangement joins TRBV4-2 to TRBJ2-3; a possible D gene is TRBD1 (6 bases). This CDR3 contains 16 residues. V was shortened by 3 bases and J by 1 base, with 14 bases between the two germline ends. CDR1 and CDR2 from the germline V gene are LGHNA and YNFKEQ. The CDR3 here is CASSQYRQVRTDTQYF. The CDR3 DNA reads TGTGCCAGCAGCCAGTATAGACAGGTCCGCACAGATACGCAGTATTTT.

This clone showed up just a few times. The V call is TRBV19, the J call TRBJ1-1, with 7 nucleotides matching TRBD1. CDR3 length equals 14 residues. The V segment lost 5 bases and the J segment 4 bases; nucleotides outside the gene matches: 7. Germline CDR1 reads LNHDA; CDR2 reads SQIVND (reference sequence). CDR3 loop: CASSLQGMGTEAFF. CDR3 bases: TGTGCCAGTAGTTTACAGGGGATGGGCACTGAAGCTTTCTTT. Looking up the rest from reference TRBV19 and TRBJ1-1 gives the full variable domain: DGGITQSPKYLFRKEGQNVTLSCEQNLNHDAMYWYRQDPGQGLRLIYYSQIVNDFQKGDIAEGYSVSREKKESFPLTVTSAQKNPTAFYLCASSLQGMGTEAFFGQGTRLTVV.

The chain combines TRBV3-1 (or the pseudogene TRBV3-2) with TRBJ1-4; 8 nucleotides agree with TRBD1. CDR1 and CDR2 from the germline V gene are LGHDT and YNNKEL (reference sequence). V shed 3 bases and J 6 bases; nucleotides not matched to a gene: 6. The CDR3 spans 15 residues. DNA of the CDR3: TGTGCCAGCAGCCAGATCCAGGGGGCGGATGAAAAACTGTTTTTT. Translating gives CASSQIQGADEKLFF.

The gene calls are TRBV24-1 and TRBJ1-5; D gene unclear. The V gene lost 3 bases and the J gene lost 4 bases, with 6 bases spanning the gap. Germline CDR1 and CDR2: KGHDR and SFDVKD. The CDR3 is 13 residues long. DNA of the CDR3: TGTGCCACCAGTGATACGACAAATCAGCCCCAGCATTTT. Translation gives CATSDTTNQPQHF.